This TCR beta chain was recovered during a study of T cell responses to AZD1222 COVID-19 vaccine. General study points: Mostly white British, mostly female donors; authors suggested clonal diversity may be underestimated.

Assay used: immunoSEQ multiplex PCR; TCRdb lists only in-frame clones, some missing. The data contain some 120,000 clones, 80% to 90% of them singletons. As for this clone: Its matching antigen is unknown.

In germline, CDR1 is SGHKS, CDR2 YYEKEE (reference sequence). Deletions cut 4 bases from V and 5 bases from J, with 8 bases between. The CDR3 is 12 amino acids. The source of this sequence is an adult in good health. The chain is built from TRBV5-5 and TRBJ2-3; no definite D call. Source: peripheral blood, taken on day 0 of AZD1222 vaccination. The CDR3 DNA reads TGTGCCAGCAGCCCCTACTTAGATACGCAGTATTTT. Its translation: CASSPYLDTQYF.